The text below deals with one T cell receptor beta chain. One entry per CDR3 protein, called by TCRdb with MiXCR from the 5' RACE reads. The sample holds under 50,000 distinct CDR3 sequences, 6% to 7% seen once. These data are taken from a study of T cells after yellow fever vaccination. The sample was PBMCs, either bulk or a sorted T-cell subset (CD4+, CD8+, memory, or dextramer-sorted; not recorded which), taken 45 days after the yellow fever booster vaccination. The source of this sequence is a man between 25 and 39 years old who received the YFV17D yellow fever vaccine.

The CDR3 spells CASSLRDRVNYGYTF. The CDR3 DNA is TGTGCCAGCAGCTTGAGGGACAGGGTTAACTATGGCTACACCTTC. The chain joins TRBV5-4 to TRBJ1-2; 9 bases map to TRBD1. The trim removed 1 base at V and 1 base at J, leaving 2 bases unmatched. Per germline, CDR1 SGHNT and CDR2 YYREEE (reference sequence). This CDR3 region has 15 residues.